This TCR beta chain was identified in a study of cytomegalovirus exposure and HLA in healthy donors. The germline CDR1 and CDR2 sequences are WSHSY and SAAADI. The V and J ends lost 5 bases and 3 bases respectively, with 8 bases between them. The CDR3 length is 12 residues. Healthy bone marrow donors made up the cohort. PCR used 60 Vbeta primers and 13 Jbeta primers. Sequencing used immunoSEQ multiplex PCR; TCRdb keeps in-frame clones, though not all of them. The data hold about 170,000 clones, with 65% to 90% observed a single time. Source material: PBMCs. This TCR was sampled from a male donor in good health and CMV-seronegative. The J gene is TRBJ2-7, the V gene TRBV10-2; the D is unclear. The CDR3 DNA is TGCGCCAGCAGTCCCGACAACTACGAGCAGTACTTC. Translation: CASSPDNYEQYF.